This entry lists 31 T cell receptor beta chains sequenced from one sample in a study of blood T cell repertoires in COVID-19. Sequencing was performed with immunoSEQ multiplex PCR; in TCRdb, only in-frame clones are kept and a portion is missing. The table shows about 180,000 clones, with approximately 92% occurring only once. Sequencing was performed on PBMCs or T cells enriched from blood (not recorded which). The receptor source for this set is a woman aged 40-49 years with acute COVID-19.

The genes are TRBV5-6 and TRBJ2-1; D unresolved. Trimming removed 0 bases at V and 5 bases at J, with 9 bases between. Germline V gene sequence: CDR1 SGHDT, CDR2 YYEEEE. The CDR3 contains 14 residues. CDR3 loop: CASSLVTRDNEQFF. In DNA, the CDR3 is TGTGCCAGCAGCTTGGTGACACGAGACAATGAGCAGTTCTTC.

The CDR3, as DNA: TGCGCCAGCTCTCTAAAGGGACTAGGAACCGGGGAGCTGTTTTTT. Its translation is CASSLKGLGTGELFF. The rearrangement links TRBV5-1 to TRBJ2-2; 8 nucleotides line up with TRBD2. The CDR3 spans 15 residues. Per the germline V gene, CDR1 is SGHRS and CDR2 is YFSETQ. Trimming removed 7 bases from V and 5 bases from J; junction bases left unmatched: 10.

This chain joins TRBV7-8 and TRBJ1-2; 10 bases fit TRBD1. Trimming removed 3 bases from V and 2 bases from J; junction bases left unmatched: 0. The CDR3 extends over 14 amino acids. CDR1 and CDR2 (germline): SGHVS, FQNEAQ. The CDR3 DNA reads as TGTGCCAGCAGCTTGGACAGGGGGAACTATGGCTACACCTTC. Translated, it gives CASSLDRGNYGYTF.

This rearrangement joins TRBV4-1 to TRBJ2-1, with 7 bases fitting TRBD2. After removal of 0 bases from V and 2 bases from J, the junction contained 10 bases not matched to a gene. CDR3 length: 18 residues. Germline CDR1 and CDR2: MGHRA and YSYEKL. CDR3 sequence: CASSQDLISGEPYNEQFF. The CDR3 coding sequence is TGCGCCAGCAGCCAAGATCTCATAAGCGGGGAACCCTACAATGAGCAGTTCTTC.

This clone has a single count. This sequence joins TRBV2 and TRBJ2-3, with D uncertain. The CDR3 extends over 11 amino acids. The germline CDR1 and CDR2 sequences are SNHLY and FYNNEI. Trimming shortened V by 4 bases and J by 7 bases, and 6 bases separated the two germline ends. CDR3 nucleotide sequence: TGTGCCAGCAGTGTAACTTATACGCAGTATTTT. It translates to CASSVTYTQYF.

This chain joins TRBV5-1 and TRBJ2-7; tentative D call: TRBD2 (5 bases). Trimming left V 0 bases short and J 7 bases short, with 14 bases between. This CDR3 contains 14 residues. CDR1 is SGHRS, CDR2 YFSETQ, per germline. The CDR3 bases are TGCGCCAGCAGCTTGGACGCAGGTTCGGGAGAGCAGTACTTC. Its protein is CASSLDAGSGEQYF.

V usage is TRBV11-3 and J usage is TRBJ2-1; 12 nucleotides match TRBD2. Germline lookup yields CDR1 SGHNT and CDR2 YENEEA. This CDR3 comprises 15 residues. Unmatched junction bases numbered 6, after V lost 2 bases and J lost 10 bases. CDR3 sequence: CASSLRTSGVSEQFF. CDR3 bases: TGTGCCAGCAGCTTAAGGACTAGCGGGGTGAGCGAGCAGTTCTTC.

The chain combines TRBV5-1 with TRBJ2-4, with D tentatively TRBD1 (6 bases). Deletions cut 0 bases from V and 2 bases from J, with 12 bases between. Germline V gene data show CDR1 as SGHRS and CDR2 as YFSETQ. This CDR3 contains 16 residues. As DNA, the CDR3 is TGCGCCAGCAGCTTGGAACAGGGTCGGTCCAAAAACATTCAGTACTTC. Translation gives CASSLEQGRSKNIQYF. The entire variable domain, with the rest obtained from reference TRBV5-1 and TRBJ2-4, is as follows: KAGVTQTPRYLIKTRGQQVTLSCSPISGHRSVSWYQQTPGQGLQFLFEYFSETQRNKGNFPGRFSGRQFSNSRSEMNVSTLELGDSALYLCASSLEQGRSKNIQYFGAGTRLSVL.

The chain is built from TRBV11-2 and TRBJ2-7, with no clear D. CDR1 is SGHAT and CDR2 is FQNNGV in the germline V gene. The CDR3 has 17 residues. Trimming shortened V by 0 bases and J by 5 bases, and 20 bases separated the two germline ends. The DNA for the CDR3 is TGTGCCAGCAGCTTAGAGGAGCGTGCGATCTGGGTCGACGAGCAGTACTTC. This sequence encodes CASSLEERAIWVDEQYF.

Only one count was recorded for this clone. The chain employs TRBV5-1 and TRBJ1-4, with 7 bases fitting TRBD1. J was trimmed by 7 bases and V by 4 bases; bases with no gene match: 4. Germline values: CDR1 SGHRS, CDR2 YFSETQ. This CDR3 is built from 13 residues. The CDR3 nucleotides are TGCGCCAGCAGCAAAAGGACAGGTGAAAAACTGTTTTTT. Translated, it gives CASSKRTGEKLFF.

The chain combines TRBV30 with TRBJ2-2, with 11 bases that match TRBD2. Germline values: CDR1 GTSNPN, CDR2 SVGIG (reference sequence). The CDR3 extends over 19 amino acids. V was pared by 2 bases and J by 0 bases, with 11 bases of the junction left unmatched. The CDR3, as DNA: TGTGCCTGGAGTACCTTTACCGGGACTAGCGGTACGAACACCGGGGAGCTGTTTTTT. This sequence encodes CAWSTFTGTSGTNTGELFF. The full variable domain, completed using reference TRBV30 and TRBJ2-2, is SQTIHQWPATLVQPVGSPLSLECTVEGTSNPNLYWYRQAAGRGLQLLFYSVGIGQISSEVPQNLSASRPQDRQFILSSKKLLLSDSGFYLCAWSTFTGTSGTNTGELFFGEGSRLTVL.

The chain is built from TRBV7-3 and TRBJ2-1; possible D gene TRBD2, 6 bases. Trimming stripped 2 bases from V and 5 bases from J, with 10 bases between. This CDR3 has 14 residues. Germline CDR1 SGHTA, CDR2 FQGTGA. CDR3 protein: CASSLGGAHNEQFF. In DNA form, the CDR3 reads TGTGCCAGCAGCTTAGGAGGGGCACACAATGAGCAGTTCTTC.

This chain uses TRBV19 with TRBJ2-5, with 9 bases fitting TRBD2. J lost 1 base, V lost 11 bases, and 8 bases had no gene match. The CDR3 has 14 residues. Germline V gene lookup returns CDR1 LNHDA and CDR2 SQIVND (reference sequence). CDR3 sequence (DNA): TGTGCCCTAAGGGGGGGACTAGCCCAAGAGACCCAGTACTTC. It specifies CALRGGLAQETQYF. Full variable domain (rest looked up from reference TRBV19 and TRBJ2-5): DGGITQSPKYLFRKEGQNVTLSCEQNLNHDAMYWYRQDPGQGLRLIYYSQIVNDFQKGDIAEGYSVSREKKESFPLTVTSAQKNPTAFYLCALRGGLAQETQYFGPGTRLLVL.

V is TRBV7-6 and J is TRBJ2-1, with TRBD2 identical over 12 bases. CDR3 length: 17 amino acids. CDR1 SGHVS and CDR2 FNYEAQ come from the germline V gene. V dropped 5 bases and J dropped 8; count of bases not matched to a gene: 13. CDR3 sequence (DNA): TGTGCCAGCAGCCGGCCTTCTAGCGGGGGGGCCTGGGATGAGCAGTTCTTC. Translated: CASSRPSSGGAWDEQFF. The variable domain in full, completed from reference TRBV7-6 and TRBJ2-1, reads GAGVSQSPRYKVTKRGQDVALRCDPISGHVSLYWYRQALGQGPEFLTYFNYEAQQDKSGLPNDRFSAERPEGSISTLTIQRTEQRDSAMYRCASSRPSSGGAWDEQFFGPGTRLTVL.

The chain employs TRBV7-9 and TRBJ2-3; a possible D gene is TRBD2 (5 bases). Germline V gene lookup returns CDR1 SEHNR and CDR2 FQNEAQ (reference sequence). This CDR3 spans 15 amino acids. V dropped 2 bases and J dropped 0 bases, with 9 bases sitting between them. CDR3 DNA: TGTGCCAGCAGCTTAAGATCGGGAAGCACAGATACGCAGTATTTT. Its translation: CASSLRSGSTDTQYF. The full variable domain, completed using reference TRBV7-9 and TRBJ2-3, is DTGVSQNPRHKITKRGQNVTFRCDPISEHNRLYWYRQTLGQGPEFLTYFQNEAQLEKSRLLSDRFSAERPKGSFSTLEIQRTEQGDSAMYLCASSLRSGSTDTQYFGPGTRLTVL.

The chain is built from TRBV25-1 and TRBJ2-7; 12 bases match TRBD1. The CDR3 has 16 residues. The germline V gene encodes CDR1 MGHDK and CDR2 SYGVNS. V shed 1 base, J shed 4 bases, and the junction held 5 bases outside the gene matches. In DNA form, the CDR3 reads TGTGCCAGCAGTGAATTAGGGACAGGGGGCTGGTACGAGCAGTACTTC. The encoded protein is CASSELGTGGWYEQYF.

This rearrangement joins TRBV23-1 to TRBJ1-3, with D tentatively TRBD1 (6 bases). TRBV23-1 is filed as an ORF, its function uncertain. The ends were cut back, 5 bases at V and 4 bases at J, with 15 bases in the middle. There are 15 residues in the CDR3. The CDR3 loop reads CASSYPRGKGNTIYF. The CDR3 nucleotides read TGCGCCAGCAGTTATCCCAGGGGAAAGGGAAACACCATATATTTT.

V and J are TRBV30 and TRBJ2-1; no reliable D call. This CDR3 has 15 amino acids. V dropped 3 bases and J dropped 2 bases, with 14 bases sitting between them. Per germline, CDR1 GTSNPN and CDR2 SVGIG (reference sequence). The CDR3 DNA sequence: TGTGCCTGGAGAGGCGAGACATTAACCTACAATGAGCAGTTCTTC. Residues: CAWRGETLTYNEQFF.

The rearrangement links TRBV5-5 to TRBJ2-1, with D possibly being TRBD2 (5 bases). V lost 1 base, J lost 4 bases, and 12 bases lay in between. The CDR3 consists of 15 residues. Germline V CDR1 and CDR2: SGHKS, YYEKEE (reference sequence). CDR3 DNA sequence: TGTGCCAGCAGCTTGTCGGGGAGAGGATACAATGAGCAGTTCTTC. This encodes CASSLSGRGYNEQFF.

V usage is TRBV28 and J usage is TRBJ1-6; TRBD1 is a possible D gene (5 bases). V lost 6 bases and J 5 bases, leaving 11 bases between the germline ends. The CDR3 runs 14 residues. Looked up from germline, CDR1 is MDHEN and CDR2 is SYDVKM. In DNA, the CDR3 is TGTGCCAGCAGCCCGCAGGGAAATAATTCACCCCTCCACTTT. Translating gives CASSPQGNNSPLHF.

This rearrangement joins TRBV28 to TRBJ2-7; D not resolved. V was trimmed by 6 bases and J by 2 bases, leaving 14 bases between them. The CDR3 sequence is 14 residues long. In germline, CDR1 is MDHEN, CDR2 SYDVKM. CDR3: CASSPRTRPYEQYF. The CDR3 bases are TGTGCCAGCAGCCCTCGTACGAGGCCCTACGAGCAGTACTTC.

V usage is TRBV2 and J usage is TRBJ1-2; D gene uncertain. Trimming took 4 bases from V and 1 from J, leaving 10 bases between them. CDR3 length equals 14 residues. The germline V gene encodes CDR1 SNHLY and CDR2 FYNNEI. CDR3 in DNA: TGTGCCAGCAGTGCCGGAGCGTATAACTATGGCTACACCTTC. As protein: CASSAGAYNYGYTF. Complete variable domain (other parts from reference TRBV2 and TRBJ1-2): EPEVTQTPSHQVTQMGQEVILRCVPISNHLYFYWYRQILGQKVEFLVSFYNNEISEKSEIFDDQFSVERPDGSNFTLKIRSTKLEDSAMYFCASSAGAYNYGYTFGSGTRLTVV.

This clone was observed a few times. This rearrangement joins TRBV29-1 to TRBJ2-1; possibly TRBD2 for D (6 bases). V lost 1 base and J 6 bases, leaving 13 bases between the germline ends. Per the germline V gene, CDR1 is SQVTM and CDR2 is ANQGSEA. The CDR3 runs 14 residues. CDR3 in amino acids: CSVEAWETSNEQFF. In DNA, the CDR3 is TGCAGCGTTGAAGCCTGGGAGACTAGCAATGAGCAGTTCTTC.

J is TRBJ2-1 and V is TRBV30; D uncertain. Germline V gene sequence: CDR1 GTSNPN, CDR2 SVGIG (reference sequence). This CDR3 region has 14 residues. Trimming took 2 bases from V and 7 from J, leaving 15 bases between them. CDR3 sequence (DNA): TGTGCCTGGAGTCGGCGCGGCATTCGGAATGAGCAGTTCTTC. This translates into CAWSRRGIRNEQFF. Based on the CDR3 plus reference TRBV30 and TRBJ2-1, the full variable domain is SQTIHQWPATLVQPVGSPLSLECTVEGTSNPNLYWYRQAAGRGLQLLFYSVGIGQISSEVPQNLSASRPQDRQFILSSKKLLLSDSGFYLCAWSRRGIRNEQFFGPGTRLTVL.

The V and J genes are TRBV3-1 (or the pseudogene TRBV3-2) and TRBJ2-3; 10 nucleotides agree with TRBD1. V shed 3 bases, J shed 3 bases, and the junction held 0 bases outside the gene matches. Germline CDR1 reads LGHDT; CDR2 reads YNNKEL (reference sequence). This CDR3 region has 14 residues. CDR3 in DNA: TGTGCCAGCAGCCAGGGACAGGGGACAGATACGCAGTATTTT. It codes for CASSQGQGTDTQYF.

V and J are TRBV19 and TRBJ2-2, with D possibly matching TRBD1 (5 bases). The CDR3 spans 14 residues. V lost 5 bases and J lost 6, with 13 bases in between. Germline V CDR1 and CDR2: LNHDA, SQIVND (reference sequence). The CDR3 region is CASSFKPGSGELFF. The CDR3 DNA sequence: TGTGCCAGTAGTTTTAAACCAGGGTCCGGGGAGCTGTTTTTT.

This sequence joins TRBV2 and TRBJ2-7; 7 nucleotides agree with TRBD1. Germline values: CDR1 SNHLY, CDR2 FYNNEI. The CDR3 is made up of 16 amino acids. Trimming removed 6 bases from V and 3 bases from J; junction bases left unmatched: 14. CDR3 bases: TGTGCCAGCAGCCCAATCGGCTTGACAGGGCTCTACGAGCAGTACTTC. Its protein is CASSPIGLTGLYEQYF.

The CDR3 loop is CSVSTLAGYSYEQYF. The CDR3, as DNA: TGCAGCGTCTCGACACTAGCGGGGTATTCCTACGAGCAGTACTTC. The gene calls are TRBV29-1 and TRBJ2-7; TRBD2 matches 10 bases. Trimming removed 6 bases from V and 1 base from J; junction bases left unmatched: 9. The CDR3 is made up of 15 amino acids. Germline CDR1 and CDR2: SQVTM and ANQGSEA.

This chain uses TRBV12-5 with TRBJ1-1; 8 nucleotides agree with TRBD1. This CDR3 has 17 residues. Germline V gene data show CDR1 as LGHNT and CDR2 as FRNRAP. V lost 2 bases and J lost 0; bases outside the gene matches: 8. Here the CDR3 DNA reads TGTGCTAGTGGTTTGACTCGGACAGGGCGGATGAACACTGAAGCTTTCTTT. It encodes CASGLTRTGRMNTEAFF.

The rearrangement uses TRBV9 and TRBJ1-4; D not certain. This CDR3 has 15 amino acids. The ends were cut back, 0 bases at V and 5 bases at J, with 11 bases in the middle. Germline values: CDR1 SGDLS, CDR2 YYNGEE. The CDR3 bases are TGTGCCAGCAGCGTAGAGTCAGGCCTAAATGAAAAACTGTTTTTT. As protein: CASSVESGLNEKLFF.

This chain joins TRBV18 and TRBJ1-1; maybe TRBD1 (6 bases). The CDR3 length is 16 residues. Between the trimmed V and J ends, which lost 0 bases and 0 bases, there was a span of 11 bases. Germline lookup yields CDR1 KGHSH and CDR2 LQKENI. CDR3 loop: CASSPPDSRMNTEAFF. The CDR3 nucleotides read TGTGCCAGCTCACCACCGGACAGCCGCATGAACACTGAAGCTTTCTTT.